The clone carrying this T cell receptor (beta chain) was detected ten times or more. The antigen is undetermined. V dropped 0 bases and J dropped 0 bases, with 15 bases sitting between them. This CDR3 region has 17 residues. Germline V CDR1 and CDR2: MNHNS, SASEGT. The entry originates in a study of T cells in Graves' hyperthyroidism and ophthalmopathy. Ophthalmopathy in the patients scored at least 3 on Clinical Activity Score and at least 4 on NOSPECS grade, lasting under 3 months. Amplification yielded TCR beta CDR3 regions, with RNA transcripts as the source. Primed by the HTBI set, a first-round RT-PCR was run on the TCR CDR3. MiXCR, run by TCRdb on the multiplex PCR reads, gives a single entry per CDR3 protein. The sample has 300,000 or so distinct CDR3 sequences, over 15% seen once. Overall study findings and caveats: Stable hyperthyroidism was told apart from ophthalmopathy by a model built on 13 V-J features.

V usage is TRBV6-1 and J usage is TRBJ2-7; weak D call: TRBD1 (5 bases). The receptor was isolated from a woman in her fifties or sixties with Graves' ophthalmopathy. The sample consisted of blood. CDR3 DNA: TGTGCCAGCAGTGAAGCGGTGTCCAGGGCGATCTCCTACGAGCAGTACTTC. It specifies CASSEAVSRAISYEQYF.